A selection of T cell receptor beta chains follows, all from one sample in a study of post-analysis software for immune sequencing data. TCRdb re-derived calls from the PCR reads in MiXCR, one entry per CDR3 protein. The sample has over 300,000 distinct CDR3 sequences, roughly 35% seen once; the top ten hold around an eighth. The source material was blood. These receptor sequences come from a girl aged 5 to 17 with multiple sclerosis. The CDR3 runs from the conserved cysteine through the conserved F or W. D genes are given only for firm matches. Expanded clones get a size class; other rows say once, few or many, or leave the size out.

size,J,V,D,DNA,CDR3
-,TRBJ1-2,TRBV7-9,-,TGTGCCAGCAGCTTAGTCGGTCCGTATGGCTACACCTTC,CASSLVGPYGYTF
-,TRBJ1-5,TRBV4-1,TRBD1,TGCGCCAGCAGCCAGGGGACAGGGGAGGCTCAGCCCCAGCATTTT,CASSQGTGEAQPQHF
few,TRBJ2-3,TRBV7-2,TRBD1,TGTGCCAGCAGCCAGGGCCTCGTATGGGCAGGGGGCACAGATATGCAGTATTTT,CASSQGLVWAGGTDMQYF
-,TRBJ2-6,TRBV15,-,TGTGCCACCAGCAGACCTCAGGGGTCTGGGGCCAACGTCCTGACTTTC,CATSRPQGSGANVLTF
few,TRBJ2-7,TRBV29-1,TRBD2,TGCAGCGTTGAGCGGGGGGGGGACGAGCAGTACTTC,CSVERGGDEQYF
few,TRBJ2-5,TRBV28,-,TGTGCCAGCAGTTTAGTAACCGAGGCGGGAGAGACCCAGTACTTC,CASSLVTEAGETQYF
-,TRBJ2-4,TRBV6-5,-,TGTGCCAGCAGTGCCTCCGGGACCCACGAAAACATTCAGTACTTC,CASSASGTHENIQYF
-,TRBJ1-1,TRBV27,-,TGTGCCAGCAGTCCAGGGGAGGGGACTGAAGCTTTCTTT,CASSPGEGTEAFF
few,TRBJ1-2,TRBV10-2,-,TGCGCCAGCAGTTTCGATAGGGGCCATTATGGCTACACCTTC,CASSFDRGHYGYTF
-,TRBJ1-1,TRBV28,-,TGTGCCAGCAGTCCCCGGGCACCGCACACTGAAGCTTTCTTT,CASSPRAPHTEAFF
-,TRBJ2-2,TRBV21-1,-,TGTGCCAGCAGCGGAACCGGGGAGCTGTTTTTT,CASSGTGELFF
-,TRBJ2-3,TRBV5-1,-,TGCGCCAGCAGCTCTCCTAGCGTGACAGATACGCAGTATTTT,CASSSPSVTDTQYF
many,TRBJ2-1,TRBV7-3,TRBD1,TGTGCCAGCAGCCCGATGGGGACAGGGGATGAGCAGTTCTTC,CASSPMGTGDEQFF
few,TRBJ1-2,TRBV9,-,TGTGCCAGCAGTACTAGCGGAGCGGGCTATGGCTACACCTTC,CASSTSGAGYGYTF
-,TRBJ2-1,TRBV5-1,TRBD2,TGCGCCAGCAGCTTGGTCGGCGGGGGGACCAGCTCCTGCAATGAGCAGTTCTTC,CASSLVGGGTSSCNEQFF
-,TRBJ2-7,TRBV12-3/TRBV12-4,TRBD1,TGTGCCAGCAGACAGGGGGCCAGAGAGCAGTACTTC,CASRQGAREQYF
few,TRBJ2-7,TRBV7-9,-,TGTGCCAGCAGCCGCGGGACGGACGCCTACGAGCAGTACTTC,CASSRGTDAYEQYF
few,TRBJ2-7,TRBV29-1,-,TGCAGCGTACGCACAGTTGCACCCTACGAGCAGTACTTC,CSVRTVAPYEQYF
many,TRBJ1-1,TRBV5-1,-,TGCGCCAGCAGCCCGTCAGGGAACACTGAAGCTTTCTTT,CASSPSGNTEAFF
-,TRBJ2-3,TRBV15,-,TGTGCCACCAGCAGAAAGGGAGGTTCAGATACGCAGTATTTT,CATSRKGGSDTQYF
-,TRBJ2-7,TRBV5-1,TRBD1,TGCGCCAGCAGCCCCGGGACAGGGGGAAACGAGCAGTACTTC,CASSPGTGGNEQYF
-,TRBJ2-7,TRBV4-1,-,TGCGCCAGCAGCCGAGGAGGACAGTCTTACGAGCAGTACTTC,CASSRGGQSYEQYF
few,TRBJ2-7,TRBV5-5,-,TGTGCCAGCGACACTCCGGGACTTTCCTCCTACGAGCAGTACTTC,CASDTPGLSSYEQYF
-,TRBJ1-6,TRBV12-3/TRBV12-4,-,TGTGCCAGCATGCGGGGGGGGAATTCACCCCTCCACTTT,CASMRGGNSPLHF
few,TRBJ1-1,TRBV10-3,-,TGTGCCATCTCCCCAGGGTTTGGGACTGAAGCTTTCTTT,CAISPGFGTEAFF
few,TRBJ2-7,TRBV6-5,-,TGTGCCAGCAGGTACGTAGTTGGGGGTAGCGAGCAGTACTTC,CASRYVVGGSEQYF
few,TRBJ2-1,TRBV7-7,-,TGTGCTAGCAGCCCCCCAGGGGTAAGCAATGAGCAGTTCTTC,CASSPPGVSNEQFF
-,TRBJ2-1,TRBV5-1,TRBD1,TGCGCCAGCACTCCGGGACAGGGTTTTGGTCTTCAGTTCTTC,CASTPGQGFGLQFF
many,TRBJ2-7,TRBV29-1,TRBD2,TGCAGCGTTGTTGAGCGGGGGCCCCCCTACGAGCAGTACTTC,CSVVERGPPYEQYF
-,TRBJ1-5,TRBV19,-,TGTGCCAGTAGCCCCCGGGGTAATAGCAATCAGCCCCAGCATTTT,CASSPRGNSNQPQHF
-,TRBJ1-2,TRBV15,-,TGTGCCACCAGTACTGACAGATCACCTCCCTATGGCTACACCTTC,CATSTDRSPPYGYTF
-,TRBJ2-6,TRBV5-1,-,TGCGCCAGCAGATCCTCTGGGGCCAACGTCCTGACTTTC,CASRSSGANVLTF
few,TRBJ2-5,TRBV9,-,TGTGCCAGCAGCGTTCTAGGGTACCAAGAGACCCAGTACTTC,CASSVLGYQETQYF
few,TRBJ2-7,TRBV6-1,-,TGTGCCAGCAGTTCCGCCGGGACTGACTACGAGCAGTACTTC,CASSSAGTDYEQYF
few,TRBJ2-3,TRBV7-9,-,TGTGCCAGCAGCCCCCCCTGGGGGTCCCCAGATACGCAGTATTTT,CASSPPWGSPDTQYF
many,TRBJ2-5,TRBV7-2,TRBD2,TGTGCCAGCAGCTTAGTTGCGGGAGAAAAGACCCAGTACTTC,CASSLVAGEKTQYF
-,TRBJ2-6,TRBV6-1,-,TGTGCCAGCGCGCGGGCTACCGGCTCTGGGGCCAACGTCCTGACTTTC,CASARATGSGANVLTF
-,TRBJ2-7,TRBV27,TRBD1,TGTGCCAGCACCAACAGGGGAAGCGACGAGCAGTACTTC,CASTNRGSDEQYF
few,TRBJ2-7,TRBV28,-,TGTGCCAGCAGTAATAATCTCGGGGGTAAAGGATCCTACGAGCAGTACTTC,CASSNNLGGKGSYEQYF
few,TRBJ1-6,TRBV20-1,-,TGCAGTGCCCGTCAAGGCCTGGCCTTCTCCTATAATTCACCCCTCCACTTT,CSARQGLAFSYNSPLHF
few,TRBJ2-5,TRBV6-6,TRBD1,TGTGCCAGCAGTAACCCGGACAGGGAGCAGTACTTC,CASSNPDREQYF
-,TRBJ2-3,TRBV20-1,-,TGCAGTGCCCCAGGAAACACAGATACGCAGTATTTT,CSAPGNTDTQYF
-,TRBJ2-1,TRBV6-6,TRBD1,TGTGCCAGCAGTTACCCGGACAGGGGAGATTACAATGAGCAGTTCTTC,CASSYPDRGDYNEQFF
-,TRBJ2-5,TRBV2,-,TGTGCCAGCAAACCTAGACACTGGGGCGCGGAGACCCAGTACTTC,CASKPRHWGAETQYF
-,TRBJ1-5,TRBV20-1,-,TGCAGTGCTATAATCTCGGGGTACAATCAGCCCCAGCATTTT,CSAIISGYNQPQHF
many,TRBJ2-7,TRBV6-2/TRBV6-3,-,TGTGCCAGCAGTTACTCGTACCGCACCTACGAGCAGTACTTC,CASSYSYRTYEQYF
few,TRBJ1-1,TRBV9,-,TGTGCCAGCAGCGCAGGCGGAGGGTCGTTTGAAGCTTTCTTT,CASSAGGGSFEAFF
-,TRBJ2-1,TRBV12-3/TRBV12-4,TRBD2,TGTGCCAGCAGTTCCGGACTAGCGGGGGCCGAGCAGTTCTTC,CASSSGLAGAEQFF
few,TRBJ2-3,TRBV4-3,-,TGCGCCAGCAGCCAAGATCTAGGGGACCCCACAGATACGCAGTATTTT,CASSQDLGDPTDTQYF
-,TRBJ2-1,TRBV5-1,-,TGCGCCAGCAAGCAGGGGAGCTCCTACAATGAGCAGTTCTTC,CASKQGSSYNEQFF
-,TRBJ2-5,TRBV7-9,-,TGTGCCAGCAGCCCTCCGGCACTTTCGAGCGAGAAGGAGACCCAGTACTTC,CASSPPALSSEKETQYF
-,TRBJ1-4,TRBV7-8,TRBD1,TGTGCCAGCAGCGGCAGGGGGGTTCTGGCTAATGAAAAACTGTTTTTT,CASSGRGVLANEKLFF
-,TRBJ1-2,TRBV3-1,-,TGTGCCAGCAGCCAACGACAGGTAGCGGAAAAGTACACCTTC,CASSQRQVAEKYTF
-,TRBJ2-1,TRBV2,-,TGTGCCACCGCGGGGCAGGGGTCTTACAATGAGCAGTTCTTC,CATAGQGSYNEQFF
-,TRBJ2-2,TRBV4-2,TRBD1,TGTGCCAGCAGCCAAGGACAGGGTGGGAACACCGGGGAGCTGTTTTTT,CASSQGQGGNTGELFF
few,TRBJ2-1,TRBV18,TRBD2,TGTGCCAGCTCACCTTCCGGCGGGGGGCTCGATGAGCAGTTCTTC,CASSPSGGGLDEQFF